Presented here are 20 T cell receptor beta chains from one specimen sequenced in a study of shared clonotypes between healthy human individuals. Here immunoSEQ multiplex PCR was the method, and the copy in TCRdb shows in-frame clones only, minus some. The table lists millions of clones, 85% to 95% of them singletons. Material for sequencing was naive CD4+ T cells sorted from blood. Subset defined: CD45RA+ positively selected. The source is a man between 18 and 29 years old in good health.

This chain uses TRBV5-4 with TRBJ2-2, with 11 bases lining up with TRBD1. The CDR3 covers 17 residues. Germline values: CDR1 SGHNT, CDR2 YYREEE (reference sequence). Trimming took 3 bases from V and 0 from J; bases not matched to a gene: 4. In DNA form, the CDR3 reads TGTGCCAGCAGCTCGCCGGGACAGGGGGCGAACACCGGGGAGCTGTTTTTT. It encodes CASSSPGQGANTGELFF.

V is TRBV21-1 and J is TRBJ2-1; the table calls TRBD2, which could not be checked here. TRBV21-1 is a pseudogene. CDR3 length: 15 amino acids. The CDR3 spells CASSIDKREGNEQFF. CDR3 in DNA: TGTGCCAGCAGCATAGATAAGCGGGAGGGCAATGAGCAGTTCTTC.

The CDR3 nucleotides read TGTGCCAGCAGTTCCGGAGGGACAGGCACAGATACGCAGTATTTT. Amino acid sequence: CASSSGGTGTDTQYF. This chain joins TRBV28 and TRBJ2-3; D may be TRBD1 (7 bases). V lost 4 bases to trimming and J lost 1 base, with 12 bases between them. This CDR3 is 15 amino acids long. Germline lookup yields CDR1 MDHEN and CDR2 SYDVKM.

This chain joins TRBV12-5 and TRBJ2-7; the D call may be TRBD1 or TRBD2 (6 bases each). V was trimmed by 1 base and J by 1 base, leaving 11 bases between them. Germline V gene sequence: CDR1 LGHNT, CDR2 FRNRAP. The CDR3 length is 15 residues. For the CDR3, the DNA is TGTGCTAGTGGTTTGGAGGGGGGCCGATCCTACGAGCAGTACTTC. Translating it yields CASGLEGGRSYEQYF. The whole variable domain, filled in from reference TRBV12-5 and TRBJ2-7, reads DARVTQTPRHKVTEMGQEVTMRCQPILGHNTVFWYRQTMMQGLELLAYFRNRAPLDDSGMPKDRFSAEMPDATLATLKIQPSEPRDSAVYFCASGLEGGRSYEQYFGPGTRLTVT.

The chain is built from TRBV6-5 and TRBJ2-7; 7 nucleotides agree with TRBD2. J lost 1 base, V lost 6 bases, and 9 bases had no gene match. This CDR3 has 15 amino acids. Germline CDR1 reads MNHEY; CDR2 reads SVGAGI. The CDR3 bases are TGTGCCAGCAGACAGGTGGGGGGGAGTTCCTACGAGCAGTACTTC. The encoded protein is CASRQVGGSSYEQYF.

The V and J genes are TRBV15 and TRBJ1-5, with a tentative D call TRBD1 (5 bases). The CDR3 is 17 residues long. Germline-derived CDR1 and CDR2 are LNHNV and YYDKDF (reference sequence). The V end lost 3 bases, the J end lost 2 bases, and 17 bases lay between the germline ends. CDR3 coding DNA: TGTGCCACCAGCAGTCGTGGATGGGACGTGGGCAATCAGCCCCAGCATTTT. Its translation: CATSSRGWDVGNQPQHF. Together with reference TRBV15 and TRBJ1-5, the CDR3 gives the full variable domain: DAMVIQNPRYQVTQFGKPVTLSCSQTLNHNVMYWYQQKSSQAPKLLFHYYDKDFNNEADTPDNFQSRRPNTSFCFLDIRSPGLGDTAMYLCATSSRGWDVGNQPQHFGDGTRLSIL.

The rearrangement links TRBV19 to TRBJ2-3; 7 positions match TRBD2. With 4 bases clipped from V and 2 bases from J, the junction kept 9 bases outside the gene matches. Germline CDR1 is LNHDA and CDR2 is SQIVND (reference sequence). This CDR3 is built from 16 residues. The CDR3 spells CASSTRGGAATDTQYF. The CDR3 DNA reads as TGTGCCAGTAGTACCCGCGGGGGTGCTGCCACAGATACGCAGTATTTT. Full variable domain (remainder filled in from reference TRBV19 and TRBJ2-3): DGGITQSPKYLFRKEGQNVTLSCEQNLNHDAMYWYRQDPGQGLRLIYYSQIVNDFQKGDIAEGYSVSREKKESFPLTVTSAQKNPTAFYLCASSTRGGAATDTQYFGPGTRLTVL.

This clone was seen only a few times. The chain's CDR3 is CASSFRGEGNQPQHF. The CDR3 nucleotides read TGTGCCAGCAGCTTTAGAGGGGAAGGCAATCAGCCCCAGCATTTT. The genes are TRBV9 and TRBJ1-5; D may be TRBD1 (5 bases). The CDR3 has 15 residues. Between the trimmed V and J ends, which lost 4 bases and 2 bases, there was a span of 13 bases. The germline V gene encodes CDR1 SGDLS and CDR2 YYNGEE.

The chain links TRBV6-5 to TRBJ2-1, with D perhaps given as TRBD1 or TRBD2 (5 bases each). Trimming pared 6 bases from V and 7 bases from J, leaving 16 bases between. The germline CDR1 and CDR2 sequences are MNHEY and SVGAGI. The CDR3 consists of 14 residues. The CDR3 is CASRGTAVINEQFF. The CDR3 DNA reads TGTGCCAGCAGGGGGACCGCGGTTATAAATGAGCAGTTCTTC.

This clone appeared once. The chain's CDR3 is CASSVQGTNEKLFF. CDR3 nucleotides: TGTGCCAGCAGCGTTCAGGGAACTAATGAAAAACTGTTTTTT. This chain joins TRBV7-2 and TRBJ1-4, with a weak D call TRBD1 (5 bases). CDR1 SGHTA and CDR2 FQGNSA come from the germline V gene. V shed 5 bases and J shed 1 base, with 8 bases lying between them. The length of the CDR3 is 14 residues.

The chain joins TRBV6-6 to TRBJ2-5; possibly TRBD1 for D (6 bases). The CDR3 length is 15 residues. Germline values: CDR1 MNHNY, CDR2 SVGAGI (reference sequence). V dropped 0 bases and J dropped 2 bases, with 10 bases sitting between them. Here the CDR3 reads CASSYSVDRQETQYF. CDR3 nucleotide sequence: TGTGCCAGCAGTTACTCGGTGGACAGACAAGAGACCCAGTACTTC.

CDR3 sequence: CASSLVAGTGDYEQYF. The CDR3 DNA reads as TGTGCCAGCAGCTTAGTGGCCGGGACAGGTGACTACGAGCAGTACTTC. The rearrangement links TRBV5-4 to TRBJ2-7, with TRBD1 identical over 8 bases. Germline V gives CDR1 SGHNT, CDR2 YYREEE (reference sequence). Trimming cost V 2 bases and J 3 bases; bases outside gene matches: 10. The CDR3 consists of 16 residues.

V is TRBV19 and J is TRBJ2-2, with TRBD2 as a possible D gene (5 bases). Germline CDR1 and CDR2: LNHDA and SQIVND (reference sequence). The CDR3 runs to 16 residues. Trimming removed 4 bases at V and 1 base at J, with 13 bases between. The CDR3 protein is CASSREGTLNTGELFF. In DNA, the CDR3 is TGTGCCAGTAGTAGAGAGGGTACCTTGAACACCGGGGAGCTGTTTTTT.

The CDR3 region has the DNA TGTGCCAGCAGCCCCCCGGGACTAGCGGGGGGGCGAGAGACCCAGTACTTC. It codes for CASSPPGLAGGRETQYF. The rearrangement links TRBV5-4 to TRBJ2-5, with 16 bases lining up with TRBD2. The ends lost 4 bases at V and 4 bases at J; junction bases unmatched: 7. The CDR3 has 17 residues. Germline CDR1 SGHNT, CDR2 YYREEE (reference sequence).

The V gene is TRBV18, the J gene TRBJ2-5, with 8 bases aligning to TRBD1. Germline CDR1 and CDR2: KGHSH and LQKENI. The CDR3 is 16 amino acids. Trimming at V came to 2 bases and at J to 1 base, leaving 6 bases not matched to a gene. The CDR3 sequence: CASSPMAGGFQETQYF. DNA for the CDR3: TGTGCCAGCTCACCAATGGCAGGGGGCTTCCAAGAGACCCAGTACTTC.

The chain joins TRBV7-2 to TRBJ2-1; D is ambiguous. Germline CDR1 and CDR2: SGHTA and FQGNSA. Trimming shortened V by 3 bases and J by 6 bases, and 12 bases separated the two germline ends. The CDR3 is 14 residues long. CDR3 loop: CASSLQGPLNEQFF. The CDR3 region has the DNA TGTGCCAGCAGCTTGCAAGGGCCGCTCAATGAGCAGTTCTTC. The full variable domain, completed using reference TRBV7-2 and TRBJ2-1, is GAGVSQSPSNKVTEKGKDVELRCDPISGHTALYWYRQSLGQGLEFLIYFQGNSAPDKSGLPSDRFSAERTGGSVSTLTIQRTQQEDSAVYLCASSLQGPLNEQFFGPGTRLTVL.

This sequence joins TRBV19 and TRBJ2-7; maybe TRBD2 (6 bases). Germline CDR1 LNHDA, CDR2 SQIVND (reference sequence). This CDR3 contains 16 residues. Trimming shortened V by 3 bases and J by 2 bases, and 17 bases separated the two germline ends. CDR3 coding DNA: TGTGCCAGTAGTATTCGGCGGGGTAAGGACACCTACGAGCAGTACTTC. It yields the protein CASSIRRGKDTYEQYF. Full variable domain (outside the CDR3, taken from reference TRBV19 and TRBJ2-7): DGGITQSPKYLFRKEGQNVTLSCEQNLNHDAMYWYRQDPGQGLRLIYYSQIVNDFQKGDIAEGYSVSREKKESFPLTVTSAQKNPTAFYLCASSIRRGKDTYEQYFGPGTRLTVT.

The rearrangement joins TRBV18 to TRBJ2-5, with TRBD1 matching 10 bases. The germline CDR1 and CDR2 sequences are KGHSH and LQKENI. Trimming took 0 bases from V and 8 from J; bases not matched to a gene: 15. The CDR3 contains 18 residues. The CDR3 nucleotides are TGTGCCAGCTCACCACCCTTCCAAGGGACAGGGGTCCTAGGAACCCAGTACTTC. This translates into CASSPPFQGTGVLGTQYF.

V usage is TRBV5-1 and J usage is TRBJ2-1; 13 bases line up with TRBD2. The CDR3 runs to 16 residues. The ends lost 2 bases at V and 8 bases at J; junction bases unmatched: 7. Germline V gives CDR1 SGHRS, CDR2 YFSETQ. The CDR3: CASSFGLAGAGDEQFF. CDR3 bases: TGCGCCAGCAGCTTCGGACTAGCGGGGGCCGGGGATGAGCAGTTCTTC.

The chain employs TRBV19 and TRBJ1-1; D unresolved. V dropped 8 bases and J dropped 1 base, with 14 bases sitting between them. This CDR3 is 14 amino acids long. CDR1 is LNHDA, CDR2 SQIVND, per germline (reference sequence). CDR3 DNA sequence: TGTGCCAGTTCTCCGGCAGCCTCGAACACTGAAGCTTTCTTT. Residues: CASSPAASNTEAFF.